This T cell receptor (beta chain) was identified in a study of neurological immune-mediated disorders. In its sample, this clonotype was seen many times. As yet, its antigen is unknown. Notes on the study in general: None of the CDR3 amino acid sequences of expanded clones recurred across subjects, suggesting private repertoires in all groups.

The CDR3 loop spans 15 amino acids. The V gene end was trimmed by 0 bases and the J gene end by 2 bases; junction bases not matched to a gene: 6. Germline lookup yields CDR1 DFQATT and CDR2 SNEGSKA (reference sequence). From 15-18 subjects, each sequencing run yielded over 180 million TCR-beta sequences. A single record per CDR3 protein comes from TCRdb applying MiXCR to the 5' RACE reads. The sample has under 80,000 distinct CDR3 sequences; about 9.7% are singletons. This sequence joins TRBV20-1 and TRBJ2-5; 7 bases are a match to TRBD2. Material for sequencing was PBMCs. This sequence originates from a man aged 45-65 years in good health. This chain's CDR3 is CSARDFGGGQETQYF. The DNA for the CDR3 is TGCAGTGCTAGAGATTTTGGCGGGGGTCAAGAGACCCAGTACTTC.